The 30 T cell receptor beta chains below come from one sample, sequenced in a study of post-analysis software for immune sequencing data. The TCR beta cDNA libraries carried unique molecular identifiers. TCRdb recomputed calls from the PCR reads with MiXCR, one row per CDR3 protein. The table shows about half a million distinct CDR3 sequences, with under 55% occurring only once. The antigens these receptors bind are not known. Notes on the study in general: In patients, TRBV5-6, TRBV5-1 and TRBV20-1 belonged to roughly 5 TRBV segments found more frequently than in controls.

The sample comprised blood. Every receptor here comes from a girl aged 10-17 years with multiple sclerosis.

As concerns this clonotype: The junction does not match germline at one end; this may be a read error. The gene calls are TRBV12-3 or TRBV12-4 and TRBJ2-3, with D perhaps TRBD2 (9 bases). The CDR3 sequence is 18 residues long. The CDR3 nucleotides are TGTGCCAGCAGTACAGGGGGGGCTAGCGGGACCACTACAGATGCGCAGTATTTT. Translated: CASSTGGASGTTTDAQYF.

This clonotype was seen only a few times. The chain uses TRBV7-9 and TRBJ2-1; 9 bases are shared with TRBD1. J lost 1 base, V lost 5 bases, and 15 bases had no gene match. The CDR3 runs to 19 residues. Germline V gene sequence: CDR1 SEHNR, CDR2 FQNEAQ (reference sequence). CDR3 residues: CASSIFPGQGGGSYNEQFF. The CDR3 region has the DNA TGTGCCAGCAGCATCTTCCCGGGACAGGGAGGAGGTTCCTACAATGAGCAGTTCTTC.

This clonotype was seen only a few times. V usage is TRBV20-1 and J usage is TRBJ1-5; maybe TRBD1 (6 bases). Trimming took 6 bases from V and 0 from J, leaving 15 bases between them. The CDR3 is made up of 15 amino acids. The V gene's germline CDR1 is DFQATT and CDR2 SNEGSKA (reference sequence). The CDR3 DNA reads TGCAGTGCCCGGGCGGGGGGCTCTAGCAATCAGCCCCAGCATTTT. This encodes CSARAGGSSNQPQHF.

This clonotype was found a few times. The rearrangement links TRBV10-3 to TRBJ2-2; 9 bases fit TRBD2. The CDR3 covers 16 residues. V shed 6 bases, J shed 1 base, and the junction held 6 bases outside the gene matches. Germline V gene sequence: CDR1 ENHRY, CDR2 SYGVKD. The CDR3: CAIREQTSGNTGELFF. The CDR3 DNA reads TGTGCCATCAGAGAGCAGACTAGCGGGAACACCGGGGAGCTGTTTTTT.

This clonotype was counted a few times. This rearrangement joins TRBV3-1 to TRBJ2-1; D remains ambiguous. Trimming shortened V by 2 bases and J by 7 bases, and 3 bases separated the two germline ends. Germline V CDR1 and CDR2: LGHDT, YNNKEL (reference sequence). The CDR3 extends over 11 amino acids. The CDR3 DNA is TGTGCCAGCAGCCAACCGAATGAGCAGTTCTTC. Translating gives CASSQPNEQFF.

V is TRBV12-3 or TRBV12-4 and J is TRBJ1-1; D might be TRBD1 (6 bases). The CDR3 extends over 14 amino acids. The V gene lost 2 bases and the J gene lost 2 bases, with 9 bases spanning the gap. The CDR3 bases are TGTGCCAGCAGTTTATGGGGGCGCAACACTGAAGCTTTCTTT. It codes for CASSLWGRNTEAFF.

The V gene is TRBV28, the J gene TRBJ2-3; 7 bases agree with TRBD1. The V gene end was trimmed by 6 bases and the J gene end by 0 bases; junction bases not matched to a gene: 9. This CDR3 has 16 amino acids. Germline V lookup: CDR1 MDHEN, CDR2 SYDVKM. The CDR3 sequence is CASRLFNRGSTDTQYF. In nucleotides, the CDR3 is TGTGCCAGCAGACTTTTTAACAGGGGAAGCACAGATACGCAGTATTTT.

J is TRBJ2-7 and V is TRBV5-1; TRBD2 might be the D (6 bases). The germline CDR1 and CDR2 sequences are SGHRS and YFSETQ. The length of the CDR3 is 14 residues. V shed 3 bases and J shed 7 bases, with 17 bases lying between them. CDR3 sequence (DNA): TGCGCCAGCAGCTCAGGGACTGCCAGCGGGGAGCAGTACTTC. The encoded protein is CASSSGTASGEQYF.

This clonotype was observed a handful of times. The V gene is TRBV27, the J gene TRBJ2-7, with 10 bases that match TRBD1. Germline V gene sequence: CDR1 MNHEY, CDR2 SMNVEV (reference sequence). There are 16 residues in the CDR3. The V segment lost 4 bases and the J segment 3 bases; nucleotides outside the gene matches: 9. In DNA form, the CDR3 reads TGTGCCAGCAGTTGGAGCCGACAGGGGGCCTTCTACGAGCAGTACTTC. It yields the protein CASSWSRQGAFYEQYF.

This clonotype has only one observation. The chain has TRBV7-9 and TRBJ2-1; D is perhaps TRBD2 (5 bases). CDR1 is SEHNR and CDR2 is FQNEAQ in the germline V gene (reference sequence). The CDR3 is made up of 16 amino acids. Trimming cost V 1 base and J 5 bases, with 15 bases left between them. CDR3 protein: CASSLGSGIRHNEQFF. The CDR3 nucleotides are TGTGCCAGCAGCTTAGGCTCGGGGATTAGGCACAATGAGCAGTTCTTC.

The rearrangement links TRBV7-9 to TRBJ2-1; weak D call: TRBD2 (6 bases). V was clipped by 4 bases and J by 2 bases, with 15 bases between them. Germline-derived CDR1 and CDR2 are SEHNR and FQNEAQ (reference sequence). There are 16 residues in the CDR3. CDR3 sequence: CASSSSGVRTYNEQFF. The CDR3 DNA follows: TGTGCCAGCAGCTCTTCGGGGGTTAGGACCTACAATGAGCAGTTCTTC.

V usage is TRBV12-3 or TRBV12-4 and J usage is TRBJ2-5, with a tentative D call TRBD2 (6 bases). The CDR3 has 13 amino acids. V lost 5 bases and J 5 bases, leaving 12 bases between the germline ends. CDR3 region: CASSNLGRETQYF. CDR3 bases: TGTGCCAGCAGTAACCTGGGGAGGGAGACCCAGTACTTC.

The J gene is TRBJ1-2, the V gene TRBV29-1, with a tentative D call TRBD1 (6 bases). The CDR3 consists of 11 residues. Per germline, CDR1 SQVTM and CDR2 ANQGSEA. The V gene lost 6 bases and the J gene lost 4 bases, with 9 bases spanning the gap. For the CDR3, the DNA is TGCAGCGTCCGGGACATCTATGGCTACACCTTC. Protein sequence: CSVRDIYGYTF.

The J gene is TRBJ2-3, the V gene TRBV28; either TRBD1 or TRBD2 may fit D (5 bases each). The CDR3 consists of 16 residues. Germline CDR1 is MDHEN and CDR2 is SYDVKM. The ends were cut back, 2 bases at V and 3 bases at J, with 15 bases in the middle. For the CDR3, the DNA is TGTGCCAGCAGTTTACCAATCGGGGCGATTACAGATACGCAGTATTTT. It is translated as CASSLPIGAITDTQYF.

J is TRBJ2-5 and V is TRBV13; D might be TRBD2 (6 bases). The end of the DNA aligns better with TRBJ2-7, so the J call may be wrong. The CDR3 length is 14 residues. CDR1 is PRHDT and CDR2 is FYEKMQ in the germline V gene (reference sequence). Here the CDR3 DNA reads TGTGCCAGCAGCTTTCCGGGAGTTGCCGACGAGCAGTACTTC. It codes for CASSFPGVADEQYF.

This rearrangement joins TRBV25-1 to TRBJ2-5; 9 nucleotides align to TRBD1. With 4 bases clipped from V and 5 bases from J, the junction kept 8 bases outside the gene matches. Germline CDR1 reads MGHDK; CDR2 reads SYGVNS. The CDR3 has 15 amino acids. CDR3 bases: TGTGCCAGCAGTGGGACAGGGGAGCCACGGGAGACCCAGTACTTC. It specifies CASSGTGEPRETQYF.

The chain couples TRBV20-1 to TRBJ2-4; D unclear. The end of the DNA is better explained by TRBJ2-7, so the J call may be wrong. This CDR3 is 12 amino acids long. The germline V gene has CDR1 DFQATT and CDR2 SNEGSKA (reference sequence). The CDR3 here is CSAREVEYEQYF. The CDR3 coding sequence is TGCAGTGCTAGAGAAGTCGAGTACGAGCAGTACTTC.

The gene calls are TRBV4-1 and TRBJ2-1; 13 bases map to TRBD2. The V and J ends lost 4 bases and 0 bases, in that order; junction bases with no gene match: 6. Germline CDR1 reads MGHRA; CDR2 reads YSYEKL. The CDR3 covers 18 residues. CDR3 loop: CASSLGTSGIRSYNEQFF. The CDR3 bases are TGCGCCAGCAGCCTCGGGACTAGCGGGATCCGCTCCTACAATGAGCAGTTCTTC.

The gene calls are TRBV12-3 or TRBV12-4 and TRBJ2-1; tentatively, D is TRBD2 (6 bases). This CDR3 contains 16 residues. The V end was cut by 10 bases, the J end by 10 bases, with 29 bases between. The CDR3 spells CATELIRGGTQGEQFF. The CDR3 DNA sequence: TGTGCCACCGAGCTGATCCGGGGCGGGACCCAAGGGGAGCAGTTCTTC.

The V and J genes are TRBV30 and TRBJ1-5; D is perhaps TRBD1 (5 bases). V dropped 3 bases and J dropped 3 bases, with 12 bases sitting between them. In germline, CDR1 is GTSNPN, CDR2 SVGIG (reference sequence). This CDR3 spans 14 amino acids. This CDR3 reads CAWSQGSLNQPQHF. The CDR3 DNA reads TGTGCCTGGAGCCAGGGATCTCTCAATCAGCCCCAGCATTTT.

The CDR3 region is CSASVFGLAGYEQYF. CDR3 nucleotide sequence: TGCAGTGCTAGTGTATTCGGACTAGCGGGCTACGAGCAGTACTTC. This chain links TRBV20-1 with TRBJ2-7; 11 positions match TRBD2. V shed 3 bases and J 3 bases; nucleotides not matched to a gene: 7. Germline V CDR1 and CDR2: DFQATT, SNEGSKA (reference sequence). The CDR3 covers 15 residues.

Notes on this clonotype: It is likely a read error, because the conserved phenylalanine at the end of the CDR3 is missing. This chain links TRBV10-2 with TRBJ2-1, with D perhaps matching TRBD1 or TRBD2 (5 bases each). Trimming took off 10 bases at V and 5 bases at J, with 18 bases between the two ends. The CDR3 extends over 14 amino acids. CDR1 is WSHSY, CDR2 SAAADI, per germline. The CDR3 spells CATQGVEGNNEQFV. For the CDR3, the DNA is TGCGCCACTCAAGGGGTAGAGGGTAACAATGAGCAGTTCGTC.

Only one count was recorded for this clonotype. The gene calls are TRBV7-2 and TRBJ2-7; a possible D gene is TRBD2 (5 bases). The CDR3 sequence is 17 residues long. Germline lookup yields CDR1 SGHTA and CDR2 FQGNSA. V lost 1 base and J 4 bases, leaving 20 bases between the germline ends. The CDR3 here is CASSLGPRGSGHYEQYF. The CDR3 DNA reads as TGTGCCAGCAGCTTAGGCCCCAGAGGGAGTGGTCATTACGAGCAGTACTTC. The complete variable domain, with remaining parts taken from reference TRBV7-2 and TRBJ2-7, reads GAGVSQSPSNKVTEKGKDVELRCDPISGHTALYWYRQSLGQGLEFLIYFQGNSAPDKSGLPSDRFSAERTGGSVSTLTIQRTQQEDSAVYLCASSLGPRGSGHYEQYFGPGTRLTVT.

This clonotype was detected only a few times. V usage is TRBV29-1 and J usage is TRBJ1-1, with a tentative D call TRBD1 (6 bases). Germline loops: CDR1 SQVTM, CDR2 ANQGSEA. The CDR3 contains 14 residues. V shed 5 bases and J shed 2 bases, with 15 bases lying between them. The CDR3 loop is CSVRGQRKNTEAFF. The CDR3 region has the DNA TGCAGCGTTCGGGGGCAGAGAAAAAACACTGAAGCTTTCTTT. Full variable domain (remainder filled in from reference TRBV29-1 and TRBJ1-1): SAVISQKPSRDICQRGTSLTIQCQVDSQVTMMFWYRQQPGQSLTLIATANQGSEATYESGFVIDKFPISRPNLTFSTLTVSNMSPEDSSIYLCSVRGQRKNTEAFFGQGTRLTVV.

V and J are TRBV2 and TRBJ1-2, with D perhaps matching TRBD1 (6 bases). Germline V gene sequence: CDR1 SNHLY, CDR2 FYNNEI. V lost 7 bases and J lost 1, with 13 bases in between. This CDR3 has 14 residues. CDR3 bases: TGTGCCAGCAAGGGGGACACCTTTAACTATGGCTACACCTTC. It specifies CASKGDTFNYGYTF.

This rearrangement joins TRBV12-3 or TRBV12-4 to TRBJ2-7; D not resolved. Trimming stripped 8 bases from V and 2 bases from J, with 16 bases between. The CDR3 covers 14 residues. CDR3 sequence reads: CASSVAGYTYEQYF. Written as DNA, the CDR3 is TGTGCCAGCTCTGTCGCTGGTTACACCTACGAGCAGTACTTC.

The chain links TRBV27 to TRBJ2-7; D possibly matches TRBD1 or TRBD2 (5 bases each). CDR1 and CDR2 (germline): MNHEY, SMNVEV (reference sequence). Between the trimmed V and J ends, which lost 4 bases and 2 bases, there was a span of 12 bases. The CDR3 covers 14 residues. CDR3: CASSSGPETYEQYF. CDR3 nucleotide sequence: TGTGCCAGCAGTTCGGGACCTGAAACCTACGAGCAGTACTTC.

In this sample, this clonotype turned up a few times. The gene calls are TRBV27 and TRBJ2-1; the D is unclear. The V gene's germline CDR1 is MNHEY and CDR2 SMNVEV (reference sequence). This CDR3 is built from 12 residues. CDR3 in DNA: TGTGCTAGTAGTGATGCCTACAATGAGCAGTTCTTC. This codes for CASSDAYNEQFF.

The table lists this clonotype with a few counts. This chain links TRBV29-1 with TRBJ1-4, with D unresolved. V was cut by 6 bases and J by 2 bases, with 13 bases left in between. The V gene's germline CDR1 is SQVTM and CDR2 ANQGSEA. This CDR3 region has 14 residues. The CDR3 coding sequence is TGCAGCGTGGCAAGGGTGTCGACTAATGAAAAACTGTTTTTT. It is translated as CSVARVSTNEKLFF.

The CDR3 DNA reads TGTGCCAGCAGTTTTGATGTGAAGGGCACGTTGAGGAAATTGAACAATGAGCAGTTCTTC. Translated: CASSFDVKGTLRKLNNEQFF. The chain has TRBV27 and TRBJ2-1; D is undetermined. Germline V gene lookup returns CDR1 MNHEY and CDR2 SMNVEV (reference sequence). The CDR3 loop spans 20 amino acids. Trimming stripped 3 bases from V and 5 bases from J, with 29 bases between.